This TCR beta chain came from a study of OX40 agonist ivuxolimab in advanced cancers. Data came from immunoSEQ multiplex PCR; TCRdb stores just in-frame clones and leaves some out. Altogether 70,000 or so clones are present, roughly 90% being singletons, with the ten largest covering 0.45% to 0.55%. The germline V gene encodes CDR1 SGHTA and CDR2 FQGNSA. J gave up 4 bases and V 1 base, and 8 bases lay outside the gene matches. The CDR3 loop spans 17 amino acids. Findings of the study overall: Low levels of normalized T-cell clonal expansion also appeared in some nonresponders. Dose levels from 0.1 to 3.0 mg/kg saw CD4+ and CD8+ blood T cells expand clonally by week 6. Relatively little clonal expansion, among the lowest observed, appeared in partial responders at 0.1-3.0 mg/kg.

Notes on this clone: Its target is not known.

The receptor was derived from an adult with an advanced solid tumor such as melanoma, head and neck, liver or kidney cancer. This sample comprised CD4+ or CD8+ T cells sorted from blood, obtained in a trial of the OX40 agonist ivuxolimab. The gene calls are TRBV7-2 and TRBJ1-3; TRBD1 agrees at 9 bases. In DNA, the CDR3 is TGTGCCAGCAGCTTAGAGGGGACAGGGTTTGTGGGAAACACCATATATTTT. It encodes CASSLEGTGFVGNTIYF.